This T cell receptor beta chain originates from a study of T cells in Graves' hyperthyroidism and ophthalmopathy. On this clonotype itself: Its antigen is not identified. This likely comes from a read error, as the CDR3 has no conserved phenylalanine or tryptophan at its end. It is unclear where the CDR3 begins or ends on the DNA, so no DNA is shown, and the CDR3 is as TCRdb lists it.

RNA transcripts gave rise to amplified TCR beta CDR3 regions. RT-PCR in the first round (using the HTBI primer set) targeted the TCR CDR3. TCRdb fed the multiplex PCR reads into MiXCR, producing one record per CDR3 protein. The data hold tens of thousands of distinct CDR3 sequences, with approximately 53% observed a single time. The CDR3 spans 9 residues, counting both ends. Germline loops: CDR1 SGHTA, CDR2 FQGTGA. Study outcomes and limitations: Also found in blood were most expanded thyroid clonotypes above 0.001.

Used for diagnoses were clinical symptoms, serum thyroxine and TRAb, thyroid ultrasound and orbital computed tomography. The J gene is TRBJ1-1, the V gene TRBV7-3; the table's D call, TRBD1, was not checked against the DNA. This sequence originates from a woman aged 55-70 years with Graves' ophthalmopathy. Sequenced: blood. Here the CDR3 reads CASSFLGRR.